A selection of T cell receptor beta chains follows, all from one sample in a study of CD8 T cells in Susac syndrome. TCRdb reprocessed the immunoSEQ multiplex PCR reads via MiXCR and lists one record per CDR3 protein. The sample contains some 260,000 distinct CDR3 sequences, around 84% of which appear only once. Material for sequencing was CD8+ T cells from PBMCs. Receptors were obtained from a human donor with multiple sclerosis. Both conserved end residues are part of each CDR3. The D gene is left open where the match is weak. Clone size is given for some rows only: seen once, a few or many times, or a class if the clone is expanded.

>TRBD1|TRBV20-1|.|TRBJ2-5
TGCAGTGCTATTACAGGGGGGTGGGAAGAGACCCAGTACTTC
CSAITGGWEETQYF
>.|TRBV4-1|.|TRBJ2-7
TGCGCCAGCAGCCAAGCGGCGGGTACCTACGAGCAGTACTTC
CASSQAAGTYEQYF
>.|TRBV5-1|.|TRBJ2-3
TGCGCCAGCAGCGGGCGGTCCAGCTTGGATACGCAGTATTTT
CASSGRSSLDTQYF
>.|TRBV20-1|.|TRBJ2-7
TGCAGTGCTACCCGGGTTATGGGCTACGAGCAGTACTTC
CSATRVMGYEQYF
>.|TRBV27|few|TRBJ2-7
TGTGCCAGCTCCGTCAACAGCTACGAGCAGTACTTC
CASSVNSYEQYF
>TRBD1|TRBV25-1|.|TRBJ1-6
TGTGCCAGCAGTGGGTGGGACAGCTCCAATTCACCCCTCCACTTT
CASSGWDSSNSPLHF
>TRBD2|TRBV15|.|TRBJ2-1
TGTGCCACCAGCAAAGCGGGAGAGTCCAATGAGCAGTTCTTC
CATSKAGESNEQFF
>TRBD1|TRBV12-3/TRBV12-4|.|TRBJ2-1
TGTGCCAGCAGTACAGGGGGACCTCATACTTACAATGAGCAGTTCTTC
CASSTGGPHTYNEQFF
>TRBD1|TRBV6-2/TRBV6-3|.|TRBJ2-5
TGTGCCAGCAGGACAGGGCGTCGGGAGACCCAGTACTTC
CASRTGRRETQYF
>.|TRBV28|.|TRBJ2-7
TGTGCCAGCAACCCAAGGACTCGGTGGGAGCAGTACTTC
CASNPRTRWEQYF
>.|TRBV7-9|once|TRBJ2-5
TGTGCCAGCAGCCCCCATGGGACAAACCTACAAGAGACCCAGTACTTC
CASSPHGTNLQETQYF
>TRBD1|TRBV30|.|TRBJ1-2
TGTGCCTGGAGTGTAGGGGACAGCGACTATGGCTACACCTTC
CAWSVGDSDYGYTF
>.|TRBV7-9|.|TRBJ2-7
TGTGCCAGCAGCCAATCTAACACCTACGAGCAGTACTTC
CASSQSNTYEQYF
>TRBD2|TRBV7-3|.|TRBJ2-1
TGTGCCAGCAGCTTAGTAAAAGGCGGGAGGGCCGAGAAGCAGTTCTTC
CASSLVKGGRAEKQFF
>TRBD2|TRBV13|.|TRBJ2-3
TGTGCCAGCAGCTATGGACTAGCGAGCACAGATACGCAGTATTTT
CASSYGLASTDTQYF
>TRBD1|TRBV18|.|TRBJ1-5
TGTGCCAGCTCACCAGTCCGGACAGGGGATCAGCCCCAGCATTTT
CASSPVRTGDQPQHF
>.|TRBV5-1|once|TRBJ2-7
TGCGCCAGCAGCTCCGATAGCCCTCTCGAGCAGTACTTC
CASSSDSPLEQYF
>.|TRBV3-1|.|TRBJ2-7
TGTGCCAGCAGTTCTACACAGGTCGTAGGGTACGAGCAGTACTTC
CASSSTQVVGYEQYF
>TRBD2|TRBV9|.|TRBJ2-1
TGTGCCAGCAGCGTCCCCAAGGGGACTAGCGGGAGCAATGAGCAGTTCTTC
CASSVPKGTSGSNEQFF
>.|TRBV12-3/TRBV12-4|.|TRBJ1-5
TGTGCCAGCAGTTTAGCCCTACCTGGTCGCAATCAGCCCCAGCATTTT
CASSLALPGRNQPQHF
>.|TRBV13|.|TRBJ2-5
TGTGCCAGCAGCTCTACGCCGCAAGAGACCCAGTACTTC
CASSSTPQETQYF
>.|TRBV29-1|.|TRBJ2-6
TGCAGCGTTCCGGGACCTGGGGCCAACGTCCTGACTTTC
CSVPGPGANVLTF
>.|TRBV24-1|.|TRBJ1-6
TGTGCCACCAGTGATTCTGTTGAACCTGGGTCACCCCTCCACTTT
CATSDSVEPGSPLHF
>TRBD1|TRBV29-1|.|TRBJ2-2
TGCAGCGTAGACAGGGAAGGAACCGGGGAGCTGTTTTTT
CSVDREGTGELFF
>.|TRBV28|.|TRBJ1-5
TGTGCCAGTCGGGGGGGACGAAGGTCGGGTCAGCCCCAGCATTTT
CASRGGRRSGQPQHF
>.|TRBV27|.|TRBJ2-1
TGTGCCAGCAGCCCAGGCTGGGGGTACAATGAGCAGTTCTTC
CASSPGWGYNEQFF
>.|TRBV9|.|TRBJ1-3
TGTGCCAGCGGTGGGACCCACATATATTTT
CASGGTHIYF
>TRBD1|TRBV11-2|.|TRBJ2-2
TGTGCCGGATCCTTAGACAGGGGATACGGGGAGCTGTTTTTT
CAGSLDRGYGELFF
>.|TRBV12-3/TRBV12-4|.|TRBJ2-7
TGTGCCAGCAGTTTTGAGGGTTACGAGCAGTACTTC
CASSFEGYEQYF
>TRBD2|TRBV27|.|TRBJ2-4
TGTGCCAGCAAAATAACGGGAGGCCCCAAAAACATTCAGTACTTC
CASKITGGPKNIQYF
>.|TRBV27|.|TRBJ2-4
TGTGCCAGCGCCCCCTCGGGGCCTAAAAACATTCAGTACTTC
CASAPSGPKNIQYF
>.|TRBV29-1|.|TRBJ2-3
TGCAGCGTTGAGGCGGGATCCACAGATACGCAGTATTTT
CSVEAGSTDTQYF
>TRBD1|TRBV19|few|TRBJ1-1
TGTGCCAGTAGTTGGGCCTACAGGGGGGACACTGAGGCTTTCTTT
CASSWAYRGDTEAFF
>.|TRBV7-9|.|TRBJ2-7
TGTGCCAGCGCTAACCCGGGTGAGCAGTACTTC
CASANPGEQYF
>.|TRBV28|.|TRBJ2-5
TGTGCCAGCAGTTTCCGACAGGTCCCAACCCAGTACTTC
CASSFRQVPTQYF